A selection of T cell receptor beta chains follows, all from one sample in a study of CD8 T cells in Susac syndrome. Via MiXCR, TCRdb re-called the immunoSEQ multiplex PCR reads, giving one row per CDR3 protein. Here the sample spans 85,000 to 130,000 distinct CDR3 sequences, approximately 94% being singletons. Sample: CD8+ T cells from PBMCs. These receptors all come from a human donor with Susac syndrome. The CDR3 runs from the conserved cysteine through the conserved F or W. Each record gives: V gene, D gene, clone size, J gene, CDR3 DNA, CDR3 protein. A D gene is named only where the DNA matches it firmly. Rows give clone size only sometimes, using once, few, many, or a class for an expanded clone.

V gene: TRBV6-2/TRBV6-3; D gene: -; clone size: -; J gene: TRBJ1-1; CDR3 DNA: TGTGCCAGCAGTTACTTTACAGGGTCGGCTGAAGCTTTCTTT; CDR3 protein: CASSYFTGSAEAFF
V gene: TRBV9; D gene: -; clone size: -; J gene: TRBJ2-2; CDR3 DNA: TGTGCCAGCAGCGTAGATCTGGGGCCCCGCCGGGAGCTGTTTTTT; CDR3 protein: CASSVDLGPRRELFF
V gene: TRBV30; D gene: -; clone size: once; J gene: TRBJ2-7; CDR3 DNA: TGTGCCTGGAGTGTACAGCGATCAGGGATAGGGTACGAGCAGTACTTC; CDR3 protein: CAWSVQRSGIGYEQYF
V gene: TRBV7-9; D gene: -; clone size: -; J gene: TRBJ2-3; CDR3 DNA: TGTGCCAGCAGCTTATTGCCCGGGCAGGGAGATACGCAGTATTTT; CDR3 protein: CASSLLPGQGDTQYF
V gene: TRBV7-6; D gene: -; clone size: -; J gene: TRBJ1-5; CDR3 DNA: TGTGCCAGCAGCTTAGTCGGGGGCCCCCAGCATTTT; CDR3 protein: CASSLVGGPQHF
V gene: TRBV7-8; D gene: -; clone size: -; J gene: TRBJ2-1; CDR3 DNA: TGTGCCAGCAGCCCAGAGGGAGTATCCTACAATGAGCAGTTCTTC; CDR3 protein: CASSPEGVSYNEQFF
V gene: TRBV29-1; D gene: -; clone size: -; J gene: TRBJ2-7; CDR3 DNA: TGCAGCGTGAGGGACGGCGAGCAGTACTTC; CDR3 protein: CSVRDGEQYF
V gene: TRBV7-9; D gene: -; clone size: -; J gene: TRBJ2-7; CDR3 DNA: TGTGCCAGCAGCTTATGGTTACGGGGCCAGTACGAGCAGTACTTC; CDR3 protein: CASSLWLRGQYEQYF
V gene: TRBV12-3/TRBV12-4; D gene: TRBD1; clone size: -; J gene: TRBJ2-7; CDR3 DNA: TGTGCCAGCAACGACAGGGCCGGCTACGAGCAGTACTTC; CDR3 protein: CASNDRAGYEQYF
V gene: TRBV4-3; D gene: -; clone size: -; J gene: TRBJ2-7; CDR3 DNA: TGCGCCAGCAGCCAAGAGAAAATAGGGCGGGAAGCCAACGAGCAGTACTTC; CDR3 protein: CASSQEKIGREANEQYF
V gene: TRBV5-4; D gene: -; clone size: -; J gene: TRBJ2-2; CDR3 DNA: TGTGCCAGCAGCTTGGAGGCCGGGGAGCTGTTTTTT; CDR3 protein: CASSLEAGELFF
V gene: TRBV20-1; D gene: TRBD1; clone size: -; J gene: TRBJ2-1; CDR3 DNA: TGCAGTGCTAGAGGACAGGGCTTTGATGAGCAGTTCTTC; CDR3 protein: CSARGQGFDEQFF
V gene: TRBV20-1; D gene: TRBD1; clone size: -; J gene: TRBJ2-2; CDR3 DNA: TGCAGTGCTAGACTCAGGGGGACAGGGGGAACCGGGGAGCTGTTTTTT; CDR3 protein: CSARLRGTGGTGELFF
V gene: TRBV11-2; D gene: TRBD1; clone size: -; J gene: TRBJ2-7; CDR3 DNA: TGTGCCAGCAACTCGCCGGACAGGGGTTACGAGCAGTACTTC; CDR3 protein: CASNSPDRGYEQYF
V gene: TRBV7-9; D gene: TRBD1; clone size: -; J gene: TRBJ2-5; CDR3 DNA: TGTGCCAGCAGCCCGAGGGACAGTGAAGAGACCCAGTACTTC; CDR3 protein: CASSPRDSEETQYF
V gene: TRBV7-3; D gene: TRBD1; clone size: -; J gene: TRBJ2-6; CDR3 DNA: TGTGCCAGCAGCATTCAGGGGGCGGGGGCCAACGTCCTGACTTTC; CDR3 protein: CASSIQGAGANVLTF
V gene: TRBV18; D gene: -; clone size: once; J gene: TRBJ1-2; CDR3 DNA: TGTGCCAGCCTTACAGGGAACTATGGCTACACCTTC; CDR3 protein: CASLTGNYGYTF
V gene: TRBV12-3/TRBV12-4; D gene: -; clone size: -; J gene: TRBJ1-1; CDR3 DNA: TGTGCCAGCACCCGACAGGAAGACACTGAAGCTTTCTTT; CDR3 protein: CASTRQEDTEAFF